The entry below describes one T cell receptor (beta chain). The assay was immunoSEQ multiplex PCR, and TCRdb's table has in-frame clones only and misses some. Altogether 60,000 to 70,000 clones are present, 75% to 90% being singletons, with the ten largest covering 7% to 10%. These data are taken from a study of glioma-infiltrating T cells after dendritic cell vaccination. The sequences come from blood, collected before dendritic cell vaccination. This receptor was identified in a human donor with glioblastoma.

The CDR3 region has the DNA TGTGCCAGCAGAAAAAACGGGGGCACAGATACGCAGTATTTT. Translation: CASRKNGGTDTQYF. The rearrangement joins TRBV21-1 to TRBJ2-3; TRBD2, the table's D call, was not compared with the DNA. TRBV21-1 is deemed a pseudogene. This CDR3 has 14 residues.